This record looks at one T cell receptor beta chain sequence and its context. This entry belongs to a study of blood T cell repertoires in COVID-19. Background on the study: The cDNA or gDNA used as material had been derived from T cells, B-cell-depleted T cells, or PBMCs.

This CDR3 has 15 residues. Germline CDR1 is LNHDA and CDR2 is SQIVND (reference sequence). V shed 9 bases and J shed 5 bases, with 22 bases lying between them. Clones were read by immunoSEQ multiplex PCR, and TCRdb kept only the in-frame ones, dropping some. This table holds hundreds of thousands of clones, around 89% found once. The chain combines TRBV19 with TRBJ1-2; a possible D gene is TRBD1 (5 bases). This TCR derives from a man in his forties or fifties with acute or convalescent COVID-19. The material sequenced was peripheral blood. The CDR3 protein is CASTRAFQQIYGYTF. CDR3 sequence (DNA): TGTGCCAGCACCAGGGCCTTCCAGCAGATTTATGGCTACACCTTC. Filled out from reference TRBV19 and TRBJ1-2, the complete variable domain reads DGGITQSPKYLFRKEGQNVTLSCEQNLNHDAMYWYRQDPGQGLRLIYYSQIVNDFQKGDIAEGYSVSREKKESFPLTVTSAQKNPTAFYLCASTRAFQQIYGYTFGSGTRLTVV.